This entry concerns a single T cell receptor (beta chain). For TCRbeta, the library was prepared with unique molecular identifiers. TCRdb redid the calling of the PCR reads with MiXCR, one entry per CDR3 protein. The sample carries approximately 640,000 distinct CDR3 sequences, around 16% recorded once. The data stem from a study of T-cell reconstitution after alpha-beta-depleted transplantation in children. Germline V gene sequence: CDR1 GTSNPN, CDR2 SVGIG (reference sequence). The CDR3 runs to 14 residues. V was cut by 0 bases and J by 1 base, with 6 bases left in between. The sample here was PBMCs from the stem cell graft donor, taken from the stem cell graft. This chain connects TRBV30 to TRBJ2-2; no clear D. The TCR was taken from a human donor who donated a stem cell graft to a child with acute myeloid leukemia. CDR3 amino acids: CAWSVRMNTGELFF. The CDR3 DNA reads TGTGCCTGGAGTGTACGAATGAACACCGGGGAGCTGTTTTTT.